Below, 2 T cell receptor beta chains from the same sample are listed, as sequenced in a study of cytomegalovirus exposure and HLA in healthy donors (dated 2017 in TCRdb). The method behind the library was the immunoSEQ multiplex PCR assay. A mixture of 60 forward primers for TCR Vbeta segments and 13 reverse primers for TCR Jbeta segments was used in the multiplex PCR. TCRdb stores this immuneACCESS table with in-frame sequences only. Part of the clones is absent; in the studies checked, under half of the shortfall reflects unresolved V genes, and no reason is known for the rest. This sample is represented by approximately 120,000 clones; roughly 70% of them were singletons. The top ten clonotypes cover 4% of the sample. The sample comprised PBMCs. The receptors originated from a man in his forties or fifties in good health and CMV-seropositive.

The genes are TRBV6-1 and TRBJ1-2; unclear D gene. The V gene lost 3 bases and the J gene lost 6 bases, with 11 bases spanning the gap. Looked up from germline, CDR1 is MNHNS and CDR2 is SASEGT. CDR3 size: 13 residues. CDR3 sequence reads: CASSEGEWNGYTF. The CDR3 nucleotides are TGTGCCAGCAGTGAGGGAGAATGGAATGGCTACACCTTC.

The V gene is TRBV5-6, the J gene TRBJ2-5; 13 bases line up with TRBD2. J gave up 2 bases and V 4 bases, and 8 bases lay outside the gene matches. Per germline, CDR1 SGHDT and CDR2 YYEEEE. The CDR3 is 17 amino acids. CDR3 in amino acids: CASSRGLAGVGQETQYF. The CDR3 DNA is TGTGCCAGCAGCCGAGGACTAGCGGGAGTAGGGCAAGAGACCCAGTACTTC. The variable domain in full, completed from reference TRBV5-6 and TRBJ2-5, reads DAGVTQSPTHLIKTRGQQVTLRCSPKSGHDTVSWYQQALGQGPQFIFQYYEEEERQRGNFPDRFSGHQFPNYSSELNVNALLLGDSALYLCASSRGLAGVGQETQYFGPGTRLLVL.